In this sample, the clone carrying this TCR beta chain turned up a few times. Its antigen is unidentified. What was sequenced were expressed TCRB transcripts, since all of the isolated RNA had been reverse transcribed. Using immunoSEQ multiplex PCR, the repertoire was profiled, and TCRdb retains in-frame clones only, with some absent. The sample has 970,000 or so clones; 15% to 20% are singletons. The data stem from a study of beta chain features in type 1 diabetes. Points from the study as a whole: Patients with type 1 diabetes carried fewer insertions and had more deletions at their VDJ junctions.

CDR3 length equals 15 residues. V lost 2 bases to trimming and J lost 0 bases, with 8 bases between them. The germline V gene encodes CDR1 PRHDT and CDR2 FYEKMQ (reference sequence). This clonotype was sampled from a woman aged 18 to 35 in good health. V usage is TRBV13 and J usage is TRBJ1-3; D unresolved. The sample was naive CD4+ T cells from blood. The CDR3 DNA reads as TGTGCCAGCAGCTTATGGGAGAACTCTGGAAACACCATATATTTT. It encodes CASSLWENSGNTIYF.